This T cell receptor (beta chain) was profiled in a study of blood T cell repertoires in COVID-19. Study in general: Donors in the United States, Italy and Spain gave samples during acute or convalescent COVID-19. Sources were T cells, B-cell-depleted T cells, or PBMCs; the material itself was cDNA or gDNA.

Per the original data handling: Scientists estimated how many nucleated cells there were by amplifying reference gene primers. Method: immunoSEQ multiplex PCR; TCRdb's copy keeps in-frame clones and lacks some. The D gene and trimming were derived from the DNA, and the V and J assignments and clone size from that table. The table includes roughly 670,000 clones, 75% to 90% detected once. Germline CDR1 LGHDT, CDR2 YNNKEL (reference sequence). CDR3 length: 16 residues. V was trimmed by 3 bases and J by 4 bases, leaving 18 bases between them. This sequence originates from a woman aged 18 to 35 with acute or convalescent COVID-19. The chain employs TRBV3-1 (or the pseudogene TRBV3-2) and TRBJ2-5, with D tentatively TRBD1 (6 bases). The specimen was peripheral blood. DNA for the CDR3: TGTGCCAGCAGCCAGCTCAACCAGGGGATAATAGAGACCCAGTACTTC. Translating gives CASSQLNQGIIETQYF.